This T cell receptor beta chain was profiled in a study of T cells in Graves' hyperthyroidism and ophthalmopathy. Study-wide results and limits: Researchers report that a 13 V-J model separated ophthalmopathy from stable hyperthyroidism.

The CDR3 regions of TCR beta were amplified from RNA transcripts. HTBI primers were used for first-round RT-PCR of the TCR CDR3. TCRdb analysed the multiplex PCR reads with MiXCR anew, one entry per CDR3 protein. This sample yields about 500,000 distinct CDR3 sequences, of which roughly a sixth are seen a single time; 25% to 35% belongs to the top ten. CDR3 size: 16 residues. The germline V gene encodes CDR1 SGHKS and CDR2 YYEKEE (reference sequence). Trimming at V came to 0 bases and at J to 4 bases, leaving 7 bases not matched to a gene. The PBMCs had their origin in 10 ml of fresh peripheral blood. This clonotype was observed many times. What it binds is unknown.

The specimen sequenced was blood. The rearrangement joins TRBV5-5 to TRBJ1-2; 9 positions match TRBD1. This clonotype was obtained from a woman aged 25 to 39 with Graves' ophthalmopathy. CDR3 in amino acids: CASSLVPGQGSYGYTF. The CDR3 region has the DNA TGTGCCAGCAGCTTGGTTCCAGGACAGGGGAGCTATGGCTACACCTTC. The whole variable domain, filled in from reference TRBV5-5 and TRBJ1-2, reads DAGVTQSPTHLIKTRGQQVTLRCSPISGHKSVSWYQQVLGQGPQFIFQYYEKEERGRGNFPDRFSARQFPNYSSELNVNALLLGDSALYLCASSLVPGQGSYGYTFGSGTRLTVV.